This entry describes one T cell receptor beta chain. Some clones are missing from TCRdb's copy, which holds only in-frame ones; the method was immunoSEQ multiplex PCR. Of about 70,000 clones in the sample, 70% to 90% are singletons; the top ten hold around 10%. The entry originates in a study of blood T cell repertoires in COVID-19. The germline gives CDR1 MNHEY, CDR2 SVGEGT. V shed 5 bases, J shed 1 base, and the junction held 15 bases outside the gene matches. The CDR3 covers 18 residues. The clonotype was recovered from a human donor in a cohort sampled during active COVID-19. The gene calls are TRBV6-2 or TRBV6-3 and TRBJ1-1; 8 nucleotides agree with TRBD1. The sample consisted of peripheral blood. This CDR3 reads CASSTTAGSGQGNTEAFF. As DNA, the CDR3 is TGTGCCAGCAGTACAACGGCGGGATCCGGACAGGGGAACACTGAAGCTTTCTTT.